A selection of T cell receptor beta chains follows, all from one sample in a study of blood T cell repertoires in COVID-19. The data were produced by immunoSEQ multiplex PCR, yet TCRdb's version contains in-frame clones alone and is incomplete. The repertoire consists of about 270,000 clones, with about 91% occurring once and the leading ten covering about 3%. Sequencing was done on a sample of PBMCs or T cells enriched from blood (not recorded which). These receptor sequences come from a middle-aged man who had been exposed to COVID-19. CDR3s include the opening cysteine and the closing phenylalanine or tryptophan. The D gene is left open where the match is weak. Clone size appears in some rows only: once, few, many, or a class for an expanded clone.

TRBV7-2,once,TRBD1,16,TRBJ1-1,TGTGCCAGCAGCTTAGCGTGGGACAGGTTTAACACTGAAGCTTTCTTT,CASSLAWDRFNTEAFF
TRBV7-2,-,TRBD1,14,TRBJ1-1,TGTGCCAGCAGCCTAACAGGGGGGAACACTGAAGCTTTCTTT,CASSLTGGNTEAFF
TRBV3-1/TRBV3-2,-,-,16,TRBJ2-1,TGTGCCAGCAGCCAGAGCATTTTCGGAGTGAGAGGTGAGCAGTTCTTC,CASSQSIFGVRGEQFF
TRBV6-1,-,TRBD1,16,TRBJ2-3,TGTGCCAGCAGTGTTATGGGACAGGCAGCCACAGATACGCAGTATTTT,CASSVMGQAATDTQYF
TRBV7-3,-,-,14,TRBJ1-1,TGTGCCAGCAGACCGCAGGGGTCAAACACTGAAGCTTTCTTT,CASRPQGSNTEAFF
TRBV28,-,TRBD1,15,TRBJ1-4,TGTGCCAGCAGTTCAGGGGGCGCAACTAATGAAAAACTGTTTTTT,CASSSGGATNEKLFF
TRBV20-1,-,-,10,TRBJ2-3,TGCAGTGCTTGGCGGGATACGCAGTATTTT,CSAWRDTQYF
TRBV11-2,-,-,14,TRBJ2-7,TGTGCCAGCAGCCTTTATGGGGCGGGATACGAGCAGTACTTC,CASSLYGAGYEQYF
TRBV11-3,once,TRBD2,18,TRBJ2-1,TGTGCCAGCAGCTTAGGCCTAGCGGGAGGGAAACTCTACAATGAGCAGTTCTTC,CASSLGLAGGKLYNEQFF
TRBV28,-,-,14,TRBJ1-2,TGTGCCAGCAGTTCGGCCCGCGGGGGGGATGGCTACACCTTC,CASSSARGGDGYTF
TRBV5-1,-,-,15,TRBJ2-2,TGCGCCAGCAGCTTGGCCTTAGACAGCACCGGGGAGCTGTTTTTT,CASSLALDSTGELFF
TRBV5-1,-,-,12,TRBJ2-5,TGCGCCAGCAGCGAAGGGAGAGAGACCCAGTACTTC,CASSEGRETQYF
TRBV12-3/TRBV12-4,-,TRBD1,13,TRBJ1-5,TGTGCCAGTACAGGGGGCCAGGGGCAGCCCCAGCATTTT,CASTGGQGQPQHF
TRBV5-1,-,-,15,TRBJ2-7,TGCGCCAGCAGCCAACAAGGCAGCCCAGGGTACGAGCAGTACTTC,CASSQQGSPGYEQYF
TRBV9,-,TRBD2,14,TRBJ2-1,TGTGCCAGCAGCGTAGCTACGGGACTAGTGAAGCAGTTCTTC,CASSVATGLVKQFF
TRBV6-1,-,-,12,TRBJ2-1,TGTGCCAGCAGTGAGAGTTACAATGAGCAGTTCTTC,CASSESYNEQFF
TRBV30,-,-,12,TRBJ1-2,TGTGCCTGGAGTGTGGGGGCGCGGGGCTACACCTTC,CAWSVGARGYTF
TRBV25-1,-,-,13,TRBJ1-1,TGTGCCAGCAGTGAAGTCAGGAACACTGAAGCTTTCTTT,CASSEVRNTEAFF
TRBV7-6,-,TRBD2,18,TRBJ2-1,TGTGCCAGCAGCTCCCAACTAGCGGGAGGGTCCTACTACAATGAGCAGTTCTTC,CASSSQLAGGSYYNEQFF
TRBV28,-,-,14,TRBJ1-4,TGTGCCAGCAGGCTTCCTTCACCGGGTGAAAAACTGTTTTTT,CASRLPSPGEKLFF
TRBV15,-,TRBD1,15,TRBJ1-5,TGTGCCACCAGCTCCGGGACAGGGGTTATTCAGCCCCAGCATTTT,CATSSGTGVIQPQHF
TRBV27,-,TRBD1,14,TRBJ1-2,TGTGCCAGCAGTCCCCAGACAGGGGGCTATGGCTACACCTTC,CASSPQTGGYGYTF
TRBV21-1,-,-,15,TRBJ2-3,TGTGCCAGCCCCCAGAGGACACCCAGCACAGATACGCAGTATTTT,CASPQRTPSTDTQYF
TRBV2,-,TRBD1,19,TRBJ1-1,TGTGCCAGCAGTACCCGCCGGGACAGGGCCTTATTGGGGAACACTGAAGCTTTCTTT,CASSTRRDRALLGNTEAFF
TRBV27,-,TRBD2,15,TRBJ2-3,TGTGCCAGCAGTCCCGGGACTAGCGGCACAGATACGCAGTATTTT,CASSPGTSGTDTQYF
TRBV6-5,few,TRBD2,16,TRBJ2-3,TGTGCCAGCAGTTACCCCCCGGGGGGGAACACAGATACGCAGTATTTT,CASSYPPGGNTDTQYF
TRBV5-1,-,-,14,TRBJ1-1,TGCGCCAGCAGCTCCCGACTGCCCCCGTCGGGAGCTTTCTTT,CASSSRLPPSGAFF
TRBV30,-,-,14,TRBJ1-3,TGTGCCCAGAACCTTGAGGTGGAAGGAAACACCATATATTTT,CAQNLEVEGNTIYF
TRBV3-1/TRBV3-2,-,-,16,TRBJ1-3,TGTGCCAGCAGCCACCTAGGCGGGGCCTCTGGAAACACCATATATTTT,CASSHLGGASGNTIYF
TRBV7-8,-,TRBD1,14,TRBJ1-2,TGTGCCAGCAGCTTCCTCGGGACAGGGAATGGCTACACCTTC,CASSFLGTGNGYTF
TRBV7-8,-,TRBD2,17,TRBJ2-2,TGTGCCAGCAGCTTCCCCTCTAGCGGAAAGAACACCGGGGAGCTGTTTTTT,CASSFPSSGKNTGELFF
TRBV10-3,-,TRBD2,10,TRBJ2-7,TGTGCCACGGGGGGTTACGAGCAGTACTTC,CATGGYEQYF
TRBV23-1,-,TRBD1,16,TRBJ1-4,TGCGCCAGCAGTCAATCCTTGACAGGGCCTAATGAAAAACTGTTTTTT,CASSQSLTGPNEKLFF
TRBV28,-,TRBD1,17,TRBJ1-1,TGTGCCAGCAGTGACTACAGGGGAACCATCATGAACACTGAAGCTTTCTTT,CASSDYRGTIMNTEAFF
TRBV11-2,-,-,15,TRBJ2-1,TGTGCCAGCAGCTCCCCCCGGGTTGGCCTTGGTGAGCAGTTCTTC,CASSSPRVGLGEQFF
TRBV28,-,-,19,TRBJ1-6,TGTGCCAGCAGAACCGACAGCCTACTCAAAGGGTCCTATAATTCACCCCTCCACTTT,CASRTDSLLKGSYNSPLHF
TRBV28,-,TRBD1,15,TRBJ1-2,TGTGCCAGCAGTTCGAGACAGGGGGCTATCTATGGCTACACCTTC,CASSSRQGAIYGYTF
TRBV5-1,-,TRBD2,15,TRBJ2-2,TGCGCCAGCAGAATTCGGGAGGGAAACACCGGGGAGCTGTTTTTT,CASRIREGNTGELFF
TRBV30,-,-,12,TRBJ2-7,TGTGCCTGGAGTTCGACAGGTAGGGAGCAGTACTTC,CAWSSTGREQYF
TRBV10-3,-,TRBD1,15,TRBJ2-1,TGTGCCATCAGTAACCGGGACAGCCGCTACAATCAGCAGTTCTTC,CAISNRDSRYNQQFF
TRBV5-1,-,TRBD1,14,TRBJ1-4,TGCGCCAGCAGCTCGGACAGGGGGCATGAAAAACTGTTTTTT,CASSSDRGHEKLFF
TRBV19,-,-,15,TRBJ2-6,TGTGCCAGTAGTGCACAGATCTCTGGGGCCAACGTCCTGACTTTC,CASSAQISGANVLTF